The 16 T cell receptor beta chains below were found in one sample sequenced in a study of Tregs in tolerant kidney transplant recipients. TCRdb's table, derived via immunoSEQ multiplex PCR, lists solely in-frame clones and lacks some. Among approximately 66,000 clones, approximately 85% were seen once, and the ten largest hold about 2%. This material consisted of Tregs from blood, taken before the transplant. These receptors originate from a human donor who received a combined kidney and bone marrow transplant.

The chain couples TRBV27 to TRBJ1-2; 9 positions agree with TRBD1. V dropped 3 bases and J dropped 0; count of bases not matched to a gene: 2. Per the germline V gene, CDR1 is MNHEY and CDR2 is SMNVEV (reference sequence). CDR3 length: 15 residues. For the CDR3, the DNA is TGTGCCAGCAGTTTCGGGACAGGGCCTAACTATGGCTACACCTTC. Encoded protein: CASSFGTGPNYGYTF.

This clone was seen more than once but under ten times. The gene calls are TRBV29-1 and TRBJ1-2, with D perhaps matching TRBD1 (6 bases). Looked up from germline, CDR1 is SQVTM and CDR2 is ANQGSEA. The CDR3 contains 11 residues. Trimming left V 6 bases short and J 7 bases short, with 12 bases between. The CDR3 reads CSVGASGGYTF. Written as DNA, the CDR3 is TGCAGCGTGGGGGCTTCGGGTGGCTACACCTTC.

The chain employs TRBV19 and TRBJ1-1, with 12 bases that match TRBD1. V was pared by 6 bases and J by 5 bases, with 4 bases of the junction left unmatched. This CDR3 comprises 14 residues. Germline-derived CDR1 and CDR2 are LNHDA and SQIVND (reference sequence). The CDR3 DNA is TGTGCCAGTAGGGGGGACAGGGGGCTTACTGAAGCTTTCTTT. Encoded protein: CASRGDRGLTEAFF.

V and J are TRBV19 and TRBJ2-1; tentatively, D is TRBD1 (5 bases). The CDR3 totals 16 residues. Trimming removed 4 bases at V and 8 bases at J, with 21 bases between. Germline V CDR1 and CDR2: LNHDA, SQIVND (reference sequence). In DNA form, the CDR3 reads TGTGCCAGTAGTACCAGACAGTTATTAATCGCCGATGAGCAGTTCTTC. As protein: CASSTRQLLIADEQFF.

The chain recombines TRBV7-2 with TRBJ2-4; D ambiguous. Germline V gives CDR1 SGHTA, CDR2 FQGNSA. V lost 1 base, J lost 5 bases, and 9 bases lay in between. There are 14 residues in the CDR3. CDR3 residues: CASSLVVFENIQYF. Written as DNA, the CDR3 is TGTGCCAGCAGCTTAGTGGTCTTTGAAAACATTCAGTACTTC.

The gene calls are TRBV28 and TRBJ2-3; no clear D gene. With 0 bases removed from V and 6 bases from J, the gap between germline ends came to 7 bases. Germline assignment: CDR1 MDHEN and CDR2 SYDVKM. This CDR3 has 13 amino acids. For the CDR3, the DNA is TGTGCCAGCAGTTTATGGATGCGGGATACGCAGTATTTT. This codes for CASSLWMRDTQYF.

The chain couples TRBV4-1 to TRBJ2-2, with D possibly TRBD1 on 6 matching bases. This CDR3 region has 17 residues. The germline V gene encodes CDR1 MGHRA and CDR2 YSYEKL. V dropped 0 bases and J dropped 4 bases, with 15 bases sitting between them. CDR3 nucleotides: TGCGCCAGCAGCCAAGATTTGTTCCAGGGGCCCACCGGGGAGCTGTTTTTT. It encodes CASSQDLFQGPTGELFF.

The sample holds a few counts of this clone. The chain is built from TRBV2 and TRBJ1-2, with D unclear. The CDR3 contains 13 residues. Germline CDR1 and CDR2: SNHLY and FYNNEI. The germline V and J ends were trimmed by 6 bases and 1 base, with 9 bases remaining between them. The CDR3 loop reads CASRFGVNYGYTF. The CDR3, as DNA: TGTGCCAGCAGATTCGGGGTTAACTATGGCTACACCTTC.

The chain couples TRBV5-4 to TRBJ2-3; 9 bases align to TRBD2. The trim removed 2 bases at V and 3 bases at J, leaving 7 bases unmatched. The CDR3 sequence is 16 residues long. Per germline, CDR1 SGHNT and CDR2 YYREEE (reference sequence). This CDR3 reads CASSFGGGATTDTQYF. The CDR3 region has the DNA TGTGCCAGCAGCTTTGGCGGGGGGGCGACGACAGATACGCAGTATTTT.

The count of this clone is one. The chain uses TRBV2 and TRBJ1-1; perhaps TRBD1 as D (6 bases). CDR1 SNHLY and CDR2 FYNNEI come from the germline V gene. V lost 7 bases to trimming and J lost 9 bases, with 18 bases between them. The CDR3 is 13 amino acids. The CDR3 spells CASIGPGTQQAFF. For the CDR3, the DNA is TGTGCCAGCATAGGCCCCGGGACACAGCAAGCTTTCTTT.

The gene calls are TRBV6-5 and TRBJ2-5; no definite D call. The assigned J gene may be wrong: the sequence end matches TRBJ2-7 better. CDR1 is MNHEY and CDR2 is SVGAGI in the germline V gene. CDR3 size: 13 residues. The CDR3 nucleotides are TGTGCCAGCACCCCATCACTCTCAGACGAGCAGTACTTC. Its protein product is CASTPSLSDEQYF.

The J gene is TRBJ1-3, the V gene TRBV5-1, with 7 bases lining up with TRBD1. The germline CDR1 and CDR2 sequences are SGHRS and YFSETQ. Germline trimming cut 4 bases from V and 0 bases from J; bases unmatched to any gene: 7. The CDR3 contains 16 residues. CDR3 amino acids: CASSTGTAVSGNTIYF. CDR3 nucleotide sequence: TGCGCCAGCAGCACCGGGACAGCCGTCTCTGGAAACACCATATATTTT.

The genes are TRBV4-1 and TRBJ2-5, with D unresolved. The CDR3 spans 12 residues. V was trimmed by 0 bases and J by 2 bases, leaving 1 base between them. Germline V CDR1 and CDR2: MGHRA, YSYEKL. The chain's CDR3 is CASSQEQETQYF. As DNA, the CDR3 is TGCGCCAGCAGCCAAGAGCAAGAGACCCAGTACTTC.

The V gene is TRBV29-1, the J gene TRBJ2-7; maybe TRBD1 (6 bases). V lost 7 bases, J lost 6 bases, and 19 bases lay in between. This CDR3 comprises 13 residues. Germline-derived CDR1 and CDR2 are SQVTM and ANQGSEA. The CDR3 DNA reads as TGCAGCGGCACAGGGACGATGAGGAGCGAGCAGTACTTC. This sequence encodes CSGTGTMRSEQYF.

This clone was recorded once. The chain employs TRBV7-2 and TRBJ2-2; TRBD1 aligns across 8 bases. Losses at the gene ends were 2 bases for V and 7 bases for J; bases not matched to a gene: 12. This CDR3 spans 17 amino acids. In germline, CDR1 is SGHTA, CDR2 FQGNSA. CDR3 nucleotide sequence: TGTGCCAGCAGCTTAACGGGGCGGCAGGGGGCGAACGGGGAGCTGTTTTTT. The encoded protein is CASSLTGRQGANGELFF.

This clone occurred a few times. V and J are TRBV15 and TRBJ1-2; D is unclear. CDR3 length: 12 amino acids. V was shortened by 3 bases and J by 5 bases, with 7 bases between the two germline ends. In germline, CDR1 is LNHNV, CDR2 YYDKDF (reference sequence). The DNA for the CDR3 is TGTGCCACCAGCAGGGACGGGTATGGCTACACCTTC. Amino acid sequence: CATSRDGYGYTF.